Below are 20 T cell receptor beta chains sequenced from a single sample in a study of cytomegalovirus exposure and HLA in healthy donors. This table comes from immunoSEQ multiplex PCR, and its TCRdb copy is limited to in-frame clones, with some not included. Of 200,000 or so clones listed, 84% are singletons. The sequenced material came from PBMCs. The receptors were gathered from a woman in her 30s in good health and CMV-seropositive.

With regard to this clone: The conserved phenylalanine or tryptophan normally closing the CDR3 is absent here, so this likely arose from a read error. The DNA is left out, because the CDR3 cannot be placed on it with certainty; the CDR3 is given as TCRdb lists it. The chain links TRBV20-1 to TRBJ1-1; whether TRBD1, the table's D call, matches the DNA was not checked. Germline V CDR1 and CDR2: DFQATT, SNEGSKA (reference sequence). The CDR3 is 11 amino acids in total, end residues counted. CDR3 amino acids: CSANPGTGGIL.

J is TRBJ2-1 and V is TRBV9; maybe TRBD2 (5 bases). This CDR3 has 16 residues. In germline, CDR1 is SGDLS, CDR2 YYNGEE. Deletions cut 1 base from V and 0 bases from J, with 11 bases between. CDR3 nucleotides: TGTGCCAGCAGCGTAAGATCAACTAGCTCCTACAATGAGCAGTTCTTC. It is translated as CASSVRSTSSYNEQFF.

The CDR3 loop reads CASSVGGGRSGRADEQYF. DNA for the CDR3: TGTGCCAGCAGCGTAGGGGGAGGACGTAGCGGGAGGGCCGACGAGCAGTACTTC. The rearrangement uses TRBV9 and TRBJ2-7, with 11 positions matching TRBD2. The germline CDR1 and CDR2 sequences are SGDLS and YYNGEE. CDR3 length: 18 residues. The ends lost 0 bases at V and 5 bases at J; junction bases unmatched: 13.

This chain connects TRBV27 to TRBJ1-1; 8 nucleotides line up with TRBD1. The CDR3 covers 16 residues. The germline CDR1 and CDR2 sequences are MNHEY and SMNVEV (reference sequence). V gave up 2 bases and J gave up 6 bases; unmatched junction bases: 11. DNA of the CDR3: TGTGCCAGCAGTTTACACCGAGGGACAGGATATGCTGAAGCTTTCTTT. Translation: CASSLHRGTGYAEAFF.

This rearrangement joins TRBV11-2 to TRBJ1-5, with D tentatively TRBD1 (5 bases). This CDR3 comprises 13 residues. Trimming left V 0 bases short and J 7 bases short, with 7 bases between. The germline V gene encodes CDR1 SGHAT and CDR2 FQNNGV. In nucleotides, the CDR3 is TGTGCCAGCAGCTTAGAACAGGTCCAGCCCCAGCATTTT. It codes for CASSLEQVQPQHF.

V gene TRBV28 combines with J gene TRBJ2-7; TRBD2 is a possible D gene (6 bases). This CDR3 comprises 14 residues. Trimming removed 6 bases from V and 1 base from J, with 13 bases in between. Germline lookup yields CDR1 MDHEN and CDR2 SYDVKM. The CDR3 loop is CASSPPGASYEQYF. In DNA form, the CDR3 reads TGTGCCAGCAGCCCGCCGGGAGCGTCCTACGAGCAGTACTTC. Together with reference TRBV28 and TRBJ2-7, the CDR3 gives the full variable domain: DVKVTQSSRYLVKRTGEKVFLECVQDMDHENMFWYRQDPGLGLRLIYFSYDVKMKEKGDIPEGYSVSREKKERFSLILESASTNQTSMYLCASSPPGASYEQYFGPGTRLTVT.

This clone appeared once. The chain links TRBV30 to TRBJ1-1, with a weak D call TRBD1 (5 bases). Germline V gives CDR1 GTSNPN, CDR2 SVGIG (reference sequence). CDR3 size: 12 residues. The ends were cut back, 3 bases at V and 7 bases at J, with 12 bases in the middle. The CDR3 sequence is CAWSPRVGEAFF. Here the CDR3 DNA reads TGTGCCTGGAGCCCCAGGGTGGGTGAAGCTTTCTTT. Variable domain in full (rest from reference TRBV30 and TRBJ1-1): SQTIHQWPATLVQPVGSPLSLECTVEGTSNPNLYWYRQAAGRGLQLLFYSVGIGQISSEVPQNLSASRPQDRQFILSSKKLLLSDSGFYLCAWSPRVGEAFFGQGTRLTVV.

The chain has TRBV5-1 and TRBJ2-7; 12 nucleotides line up with TRBD2. The CDR3 has 19 residues. CDR1 is SGHRS, CDR2 YFSETQ, per germline. The V gene end was trimmed by 4 bases and the J gene end by 7 bases; junction bases not matched to a gene: 21. For the CDR3, the DNA is TGCGCCAGCAGCCTGCCAGACCGGGGGCTGACTAGCGGGAGATATGAGCAGTACTTC. Translated: CASSLPDRGLTSGRYEQYF.

The CDR3 loop reads CASSSGTDLNEKLFF. In DNA form, the CDR3 reads TGCGCCAGCAGCTCAGGGACAGATCTTAATGAAAAACTGTTTTTT. This chain connects TRBV5-1 to TRBJ1-4, with 7 nucleotides matching TRBD1. The CDR3 is 15 residues long. The germline gives CDR1 SGHRS, CDR2 YFSETQ. The V and J ends lost 3 bases and 4 bases, in that order; junction bases with no gene match: 6.

The genes are TRBV18 and TRBJ2-7, with D possibly matching TRBD2 (5 bases). CDR1 is KGHSH, CDR2 LQKENI, per germline. The V end was cut by 2 bases, the J end by 0 bases, with 14 bases between. The CDR3 spans 16 residues. The CDR3 DNA reads as TGTGCCAGCTCACCATCGGGGTCATTGAGCTCCTACGAGCAGTACTTC. Translation gives CASSPSGSLSSYEQYF.

This chain connects TRBV2 to TRBJ2-5; the D gene is possibly TRBD1 (5 bases). The germline V gene has CDR1 SNHLY and CDR2 FYNNEI. This CDR3 has 14 residues. Trimming removed 1 base at V and 5 bases at J, with 11 bases between. The CDR3 sequence: CASSEGQGGETQYF. The CDR3 DNA reads TGTGCCAGCAGTGAAGGCCAGGGTGGGGAGACCCAGTACTTC.

The chain couples TRBV7-2 to TRBJ1-5; D unclear. CDR1 is SGHTA, CDR2 FQGNSA, per germline. V lost 1 base and J 7 bases, leaving 14 bases between the germline ends. The CDR3 has 15 residues. CDR3 DNA sequence: TGTGCCAGCAGCTTAGAGGCGGAATCGGGGCAGCCCCAGCATTTT. Translating gives CASSLEAESGQPQHF.

The chain employs TRBV28 and TRBJ1-2, with a possible D match to TRBD1 (6 bases). Germline V gene data show CDR1 as MDHEN and CDR2 as SYDVKM. The V end was cut by 4 bases, the J end by 4 bases, with 22 bases between. CDR3 length equals 17 residues. This CDR3 reads CASSSGGAVSFAYGYTF. The CDR3 region has the DNA TGTGCCAGCAGTTCGGGGGGGGCGGTTTCCTTCGCCTATGGCTACACCTTC.

The sample holds a few counts of this clone. The J gene is TRBJ1-3, the V gene TRBV7-9; 10 nucleotides agree with TRBD1. CDR1 SEHNR and CDR2 FQNEAQ come from the germline V gene (reference sequence). V lost 5 bases and J lost 4; bases outside the gene matches: 8. The CDR3 spans 16 residues. The CDR3 DNA is TGTGCCAGCAGCCGGCCGGGACAGGGGTCCGGAAACACCATATATTTT. Its translation is CASSRPGQGSGNTIYF.

This rearrangement joins TRBV6-7 to TRBJ1-4; TRBD1 agrees at 8 bases. TRBV6-7 is flagged as an ORF with uncertain function. CDR3 length equals 14 residues. V was clipped by 11 bases and J by 5 bases; unmatched bases: 10. For the CDR3, the DNA is TGTGCCGGACTTATCAGGGGGCGGAATGAAAAACTGTTTTTT. It is translated as CAGLIRGRNEKLFF.

Here the CDR3 DNA reads TGTGCCTGGACAGGGGGCGGCTATGGCTACACCTTC. The encoded protein is CAWTGGGYGYTF. The V gene is TRBV30, the J gene TRBJ1-2, with 8 bases that match TRBD1. The V segment lost 4 bases and the J segment 4 bases; nucleotides outside the gene matches: 2. The CDR3 has 12 residues. The V gene's germline CDR1 is GTSNPN and CDR2 SVGIG (reference sequence).

The chain couples TRBV6-1 to TRBJ2-7; perhaps TRBD1 as D (5 bases). V dropped 2 bases and J dropped 10 bases, with 12 bases sitting between them. CDR3 length: 12 amino acids. CDR1 MNHNS and CDR2 SASEGT come from the germline V gene. The CDR3 sequence is CASSEKVQGQYF. Written as DNA, the CDR3 is TGTGCCAGCAGTGAAAAGGTGCAGGGCCAGTACTTC.

The V call is TRBV4-1, the J call TRBJ1-5; D ambiguous. The CDR3 spans 14 residues. The V end lost 5 bases, the J end lost 1 base, and 9 bases lay between the germline ends. Looked up from germline, CDR1 is MGHRA and CDR2 is YSYEKL. CDR3 amino acids: CASSETGSNQPQHF. The CDR3 DNA sequence: TGCGCCAGCAGCGAAACCGGGAGCAATCAGCCCCAGCATTTT.

Here the CDR3 DNA reads TGTGCCAGCAGTTACGGGGCCAAAAACTATGGCTACACCTTC. Protein: CASSYGAKNYGYTF. The J gene is TRBJ1-2, the V gene TRBV6-6; possible D gene TRBD1, 5 bases. Germline V gene lookup returns CDR1 MNHNY and CDR2 SVGAGI (reference sequence). V lost 2 bases and J lost 2, with 9 bases in between. The CDR3 loop spans 14 amino acids.

This chain uses TRBV4-2 with TRBJ1-2; TRBD1 is a possible D gene (5 bases). CDR3 length: 16 amino acids. Germline V gene sequence: CDR1 LGHNA, CDR2 YNFKEQ. The germline V and J ends were trimmed by 2 bases and 7 bases, with 20 bases remaining between them. The CDR3 sequence: CASSQKERAGGRGYTF. The CDR3 DNA follows: TGTGCCAGCAGCCAAAAGGAGAGAGCGGGGGGACGTGGCTACACCTTC.